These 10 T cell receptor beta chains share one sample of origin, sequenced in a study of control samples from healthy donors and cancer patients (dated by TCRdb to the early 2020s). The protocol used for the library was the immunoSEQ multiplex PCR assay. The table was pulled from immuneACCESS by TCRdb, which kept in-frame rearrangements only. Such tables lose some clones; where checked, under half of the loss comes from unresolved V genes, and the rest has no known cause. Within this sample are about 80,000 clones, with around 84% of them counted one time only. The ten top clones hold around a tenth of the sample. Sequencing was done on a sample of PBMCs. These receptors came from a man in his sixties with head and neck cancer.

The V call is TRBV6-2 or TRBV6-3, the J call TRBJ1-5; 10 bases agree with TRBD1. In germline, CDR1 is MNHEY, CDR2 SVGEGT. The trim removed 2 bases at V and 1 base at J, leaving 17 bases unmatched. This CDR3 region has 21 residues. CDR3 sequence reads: CASSYRQGQGLGLGSNQPQHF. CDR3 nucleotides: TGTGCCAGCAGTTACCGGCAGGGACAGGGGTTGGGGCTGGGGAGCAATCAGCCCCAGCATTTT.

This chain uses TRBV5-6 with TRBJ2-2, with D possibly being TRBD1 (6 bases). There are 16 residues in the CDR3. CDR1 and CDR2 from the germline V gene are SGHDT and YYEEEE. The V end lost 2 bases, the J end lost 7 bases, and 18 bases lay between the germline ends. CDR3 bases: TGTGCCAGCAGCTTTGGACAGCAAACCCTTTACGGGGAGCTGTTTTTT. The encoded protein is CASSFGQQTLYGELFF. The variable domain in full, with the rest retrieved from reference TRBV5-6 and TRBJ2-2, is DAGVTQSPTHLIKTRGQQVTLRCSPKSGHDTVSWYQQALGQGPQFIFQYYEEEERQRGNFPDRFSGHQFPNYSSELNVNALLLGDSALYLCASSFGQQTLYGELFFGEGSRLTVL.

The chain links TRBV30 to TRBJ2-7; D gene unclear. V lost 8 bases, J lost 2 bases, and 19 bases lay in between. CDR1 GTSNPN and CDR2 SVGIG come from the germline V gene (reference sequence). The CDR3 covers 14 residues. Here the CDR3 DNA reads TGTGCCCTATTAGCACGGTTAGCCACCTACGAGCAGTACTTC. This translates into CALLARLATYEQYF. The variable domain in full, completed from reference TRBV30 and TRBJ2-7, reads SQTIHQWPATLVQPVGSPLSLECTVEGTSNPNLYWYRQAAGRGLQLLFYSVGIGQISSEVPQNLSASRPQDRQFILSSKKLLLSDSGFYLCALLARLATYEQYFGPGTRLTVT.

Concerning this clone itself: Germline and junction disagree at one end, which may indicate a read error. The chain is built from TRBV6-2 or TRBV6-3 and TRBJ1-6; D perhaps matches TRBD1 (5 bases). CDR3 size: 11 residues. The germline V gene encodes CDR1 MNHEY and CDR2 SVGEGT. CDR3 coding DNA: TGTGCCAGCAGTTACCGAGGGGCCGACTACTTT. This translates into CASSYRGADYF.

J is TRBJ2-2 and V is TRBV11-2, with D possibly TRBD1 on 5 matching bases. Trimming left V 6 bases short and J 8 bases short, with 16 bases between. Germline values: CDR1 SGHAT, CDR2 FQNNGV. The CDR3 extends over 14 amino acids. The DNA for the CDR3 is TGTGCCAGCAGGGTCAGGGTAACCCTTGGGGAGCTGTTTTTT. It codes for CASRVRVTLGELFF. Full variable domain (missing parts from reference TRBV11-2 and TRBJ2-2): EAGVAQSPRYKIIEKRQSVAFWCNPISGHATLYWYQQILGQGPKLLIQFQNNGVVDDSQLPKDRFSAERLKGVDSTLKIQPAKLEDSAVYLCASRVRVTLGELFFGEGSRLTVL.

Here the CDR3 reads CASTRTGFAEAFF. As DNA, the CDR3 is TGTGCCAGCACTAGGACGGGCTTCGCCGAAGCTTTCTTT. The chain uses TRBV7-2 and TRBJ1-1; D not certain. The V end was cut by 7 bases, the J end by 8 bases, with 17 bases between. The CDR3 loop spans 13 amino acids. From germline, CDR1 is SGHTA and CDR2 FQGNSA.

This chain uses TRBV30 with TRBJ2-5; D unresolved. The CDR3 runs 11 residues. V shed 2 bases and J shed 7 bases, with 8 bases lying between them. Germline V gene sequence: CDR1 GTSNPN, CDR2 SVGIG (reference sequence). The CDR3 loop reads CAWSKPRTQYF. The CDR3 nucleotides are TGTGCCTGGAGTAAACCCCGGACCCAGTACTTC. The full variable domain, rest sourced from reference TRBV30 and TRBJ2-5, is SQTIHQWPATLVQPVGSPLSLECTVEGTSNPNLYWYRQAAGRGLQLLFYSVGIGQISSEVPQNLSASRPQDRQFILSSKKLLLSDSGFYLCAWSKPRTQYFGPGTRLLVL.

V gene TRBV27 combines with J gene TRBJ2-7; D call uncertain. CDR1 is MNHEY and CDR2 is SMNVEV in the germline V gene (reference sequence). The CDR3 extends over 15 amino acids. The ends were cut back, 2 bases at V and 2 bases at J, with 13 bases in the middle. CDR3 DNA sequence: TGTGCCAGCAGTTTAGGAGTCAGGTCAACCTACGAGCAGTACTTC. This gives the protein CASSLGVRSTYEQYF.

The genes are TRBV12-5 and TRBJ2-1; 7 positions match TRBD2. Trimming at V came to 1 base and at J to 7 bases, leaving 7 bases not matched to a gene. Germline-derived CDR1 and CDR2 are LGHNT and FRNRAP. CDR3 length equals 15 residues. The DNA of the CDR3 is TGTGCTAGTGGTTTGGGGCCCCCGGGAGGAAATGAGCAGTTCTTC. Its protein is CASGLGPPGGNEQFF.

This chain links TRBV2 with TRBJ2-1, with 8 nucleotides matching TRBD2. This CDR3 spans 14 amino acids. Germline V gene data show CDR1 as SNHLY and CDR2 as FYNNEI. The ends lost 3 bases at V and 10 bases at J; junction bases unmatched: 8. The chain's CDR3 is CASSDTPGLAEQFF. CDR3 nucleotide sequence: TGTGCCAGCAGTGATACCCCAGGACTAGCCGAGCAGTTCTTC. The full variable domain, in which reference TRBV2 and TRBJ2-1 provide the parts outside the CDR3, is EPEVTQTPSHQVTQMGQEVILRCVPISNHLYFYWYRQILGQKVEFLVSFYNNEISEKSEIFDDQFSVERPDGSNFTLKIRSTKLEDSAMYFCASSDTPGLAEQFFGPGTRLTVL.